These 16 T cell receptor beta chains were all obtained from the same sample, sequenced in a study of shared clonotypes between healthy human individuals. Assay used: immunoSEQ multiplex PCR; TCRdb lists only in-frame clones, some missing. This table holds approximately 460,000 clones, approximately 71% found once. Sequencing was done on a sample of PBMCs. The receptors derive from a woman between 40 and 55 years old in good health. Some clones in this sample may be carry-over from other donors' samples.

Points on this clone: One base separates it from a far larger clone, so it is likely a read error. Other DNA sequences in the sample encode the same CDR3. This chain connects TRBV10-2 to TRBJ2-7; 9 positions match TRBD2. Germline CDR1 and CDR2: WSHSY and SAAADI. The CDR3 is 13 amino acids. After removal of 8 bases from V and 10 bases from J, the junction contained 12 bases not matched to a gene. The CDR3 bases are TGCGCCAGCCGGGCGGGAGGGCCTTTCGAACAGTACTTC. It is translated as CASRAGGPFEQYF.

The chain combines TRBV7-3 with TRBJ2-7; TRBD2 matches 7 bases. Trimming at V came to 0 bases and at J to 3 bases, leaving 5 bases not matched to a gene. Germline lookup yields CDR1 SGHTA and CDR2 FQGTGA. The length of the CDR3 is 15 residues. CDR3 DNA sequence: TGTGCCAGCAGCTTAACGGCTGGCGGGAGCTACGAGCAGTACTTC. It specifies CASSLTAGGSYEQYF.

The chain carries TRBV6-1 and TRBJ2-5; TRBD1 aligns across 7 bases. CDR3 size: 13 residues. The V and J ends lost 4 bases and 4 bases, in that order; junction bases with no gene match: 3. Looked up from germline, CDR1 is MNHNS and CDR2 is SASEGT. DNA for the CDR3: TGTGCCAGCAGTGCAGGGACAGTAGAGACCCAGTACTTC. Its protein is CASSAGTVETQYF.

The chain couples TRBV18 to TRBJ2-5; TRBD2 agrees at 7 bases. Germline V gene data show CDR1 as KGHSH and CDR2 as LQKENI. The junction had 3 bases not matched to a gene; V was cut back by 1 base and J by 4 bases. The CDR3 covers 14 residues. The CDR3 sequence is CASSPLSGGETQYF. CDR3 bases: TGTGCCAGCTCACCACTATCGGGAGGAGAGACCCAGTACTTC. Full variable domain (missing parts from reference TRBV18 and TRBJ2-5): NAGVMQNPRHLVRRRGQEARLRCSPMKGHSHVYWYRQLPEEGLKFMVYLQKENIIDESGMPKERFSAEFPKEGPSILRIQQVVRGDSAAYFCASSPLSGGETQYFGPGTRLLVL.

This clone was counted a few times. The chain's CDR3 is CASSSYAGEDQPQHF. The CDR3 DNA sequence: TGTGCCAGCAGCTCTTACGCGGGGGAAGATCAGCCCCAGCATTTT. The J gene is TRBJ1-5, the V gene TRBV7-2; D may be TRBD1 (5 bases). V lost 4 bases and J 5 bases, leaving 15 bases between the germline ends. CDR3 size: 15 residues. The germline CDR1 and CDR2 sequences are SGHTA and FQGNSA. The entire variable domain, with the rest obtained from reference TRBV7-2 and TRBJ1-5, is as follows: GAGVSQSPSNKVTEKGKDVELRCDPISGHTALYWYRQSLGQGLEFLIYFQGNSAPDKSGLPSDRFSAERTGGSVSTLTIQRTQQEDSAVYLCASSSYAGEDQPQHFGDGTRLSIL.

The chain has TRBV28 and TRBJ1-4, with 10 bases fitting TRBD1. This CDR3 is 14 amino acids long. After removal of 7 bases from V and 8 bases from J, the junction contained 7 bases not matched to a gene. Per germline, CDR1 MDHEN and CDR2 SYDVKM. The CDR3 reads CASNRQGAGEKLFF. In DNA form, the CDR3 reads TGTGCCAGCAACAGACAGGGGGCTGGGGAAAAACTGTTTTTT.

The chain combines TRBV6-1 with TRBJ1-1, with D unclear. The V and J ends lost 6 bases and 1 base respectively, with 9 bases between them. Germline values: CDR1 MNHNS, CDR2 SASEGT. The CDR3 runs to 13 residues. The CDR3 sequence: CASRIRENTEAFF. In nucleotides, the CDR3 is TGTGCCAGCAGAATCCGAGAGAACACTGAAGCTTTCTTT.

The chain recombines TRBV5-4 with TRBJ2-5; D is perhaps TRBD1 (6 bases). The germline V gene encodes CDR1 SGHNT and CDR2 YYREEE (reference sequence). The CDR3 totals 15 residues. The V end lost 4 bases, the J end lost 1 base, and 14 bases lay between the germline ends. CDR3 nucleotide sequence: TGTGCCAGCAGCCCTCCCGGACAGATCCAAGAGACCCAGTACTTC. Translated: CASSPPGQIQETQYF.

The V and J genes are TRBV7-9 and TRBJ2-1; perhaps TRBD2 as D (5 bases). Trimming cost V 1 base and J 9 bases, with 16 bases left between them. Germline CDR1 is SEHNR and CDR2 is FQNEAQ (reference sequence). The length of the CDR3 is 15 residues. The CDR3 sequence: CASSLDWRREGEQFF. In nucleotides, the CDR3 is TGTGCCAGCAGCTTAGATTGGCGGAGAGAGGGTGAGCAGTTCTTC.

The genes are TRBV30 and TRBJ2-7; 7 bases line up with TRBD2. In germline, CDR1 is GTSNPN, CDR2 SVGIG (reference sequence). V gave up 8 bases and J gave up 2 bases; unmatched junction bases: 9. The length of the CDR3 is 13 residues. CDR3 residues: CAGTSAQAYEQYF. DNA of the CDR3: TGTGCCGGAACTAGCGCTCAAGCCTACGAGCAGTACTTC.

Note on this clone: A far larger clone is just one base off, so this is likely a read error. This same CDR3 is encoded by further DNA sequences in the sample. The CDR3 protein is CSVNVGGTGNTIYF. CDR3 DNA sequence: TGCAGCGTTAATGTCGGGGGGACGGGAAACACCATATATTTT. This chain connects TRBV29-1 to TRBJ1-3; D might be TRBD1 (5 bases). The CDR3 length is 14 residues. Trimming removed 5 bases at V and 4 bases at J, with 15 bases between. Germline CDR1 SQVTM, CDR2 ANQGSEA. Filled out from reference TRBV29-1 and TRBJ1-3, the complete variable domain reads SAVISQKPSRDICQRGTSLTIQCQVDSQVTMMFWYRQQPGQSLTLIATANQGSEATYESGFVIDKFPISRPNLTFSTLTVSNMSPEDSSIYLCSVNVGGTGNTIYFGEGSWLTVV.

On this clone itself: It may be a read error: a sequence one base away is much more abundant. The genes are TRBV11-2 and TRBJ2-2; D may match TRBD1 or TRBD2 (5 bases each). Germline assignment: CDR1 SGHAT and CDR2 FQNNGV. Deletions cut 4 bases from V and 6 bases from J, with 18 bases between. The CDR3 covers 16 residues. The CDR3 coding sequence is TGTGCCAGCAGCTCTATGAGGGGTTCGGGATCCGGGGAGCTGTTTTTT. It encodes CASSSMRGSGSGELFF.

The chain carries TRBV7-6 and TRBJ2-4; TRBD1 matches 7 bases. The CDR3 totals 16 residues. Trimming took 5 bases from V and 1 from J; bases not matched to a gene: 8. Germline CDR1 SGHVS, CDR2 FNYEAQ. The CDR3 nucleotides are TGTGCCAGCAGCCCCCGACAGGGTATGGCCAAAAACATTCAGTACTTC. Protein sequence: CASSPRQGMAKNIQYF.

Concerning this clone: This sequence is one base from a far larger clone and is likely a read error. Other nucleotide sequences in the sample specify the same CDR3. This chain joins TRBV5-4 and TRBJ2-2, with 8 bases matching TRBD2. Germline V lookup: CDR1 SGHNT, CDR2 YYREEE (reference sequence). This CDR3 region has 16 residues. CDR3 sequence: CASSLGLVTSTGELFF. DNA of the CDR3: TGCGCCAGCAGCTTGGGACTAGTGACGAGCACCGGGGAGCTGTTTTTT. The full variable domain, rest sourced from reference TRBV5-4 and TRBJ2-2, is ETGVTQSPTHLIKTRGQQVTLRCSSQSGHNTVSWYQQALGQGPQFIFQYYREEENGRGNFPPRFSGLQFPNYSSELNVNALELDDSALYLCASSLGLVTSTGELFFGEGSRLTVL.

The chain's CDR3 is CASSAGGTLSYNEQFF. CDR3 nucleotide sequence: TGTGCCAGCAGCGCTGGGGGCACGCTCTCCTACAATGAGCAGTTCTTC. V and J are TRBV9 and TRBJ2-1, with D tentatively TRBD1 (6 bases). CDR3 length equals 16 residues. V gave up 3 bases and J gave up 0 bases, with 13 bases separating them. Per the germline V gene, CDR1 is SGDLS and CDR2 is YYNGEE.

This clone was seen once. This chain joins TRBV9 and TRBJ1-2; D call uncertain. The CDR3 is 13 residues long. The V end was cut by 4 bases, the J end by 9 bases, with 16 bases between. Looked up from germline, CDR1 is SGDLS and CDR2 is YYNGEE. The CDR3 is CASSPTGGWSYTF. CDR3 DNA sequence: TGTGCCAGCAGCCCCACGGGAGGGTGGAGCTACACCTTC.